Sequencing of this T cell receptor beta chain was carried out in a study of blood T cell repertoires in COVID-19. The protocol was immunoSEQ multiplex PCR, while the TCRdb copy is restricted to in-frame clones and leaves out a portion. The profile covers around 310,000 clones, with around 90% appearing a single time and about 1% taken by the ten largest. The CDR3 is 14 amino acids. With 4 bases removed from V and 1 base from J, the gap between germline ends came to 10 bases. Germline V gene sequence: CDR1 MGHRA, CDR2 YSYEKL. The sample was peripheral blood. V and J are TRBV4-1 and TRBJ1-1, with unresolved D. The receptor comes from a woman in her forties with COVID-19, enrolled during active disease. The CDR3 coding sequence is TGCGCCAGCAGCCCACCCCTAAGGAACACTGAAGCTTTCTTT. Translated, it gives CASSPPLRNTEAFF.